A single sample is the source of the 7 T cell receptor beta chains below, sequenced in a study of T cell repertoires in cytomegalovirus infection. MiXCR, applied by TCRdb to the reads, yields one record per CDR3 protein. The sample has around 300,000 distinct CDR3 sequences, roughly 25% seen once. The sample consisted of PBMCs. The source of these receptors is a human donor in good health (CMV status not recorded). Some clones in this sample may be carry-over from other donors' samples.

Ten or more counts support this clonotype. This chain links TRBV24-1 with TRBJ1-5; D unresolved. CDR1 and CDR2 (germline): KGHDR, SFDVKD. The V end lost 10 bases, the J end lost 0 bases, and 12 bases lay between the germline ends. The CDR3 totals 14 residues. In nucleotides, the CDR3 is TGTGCCACAGCTCCAACCAATAGCAATCAGCCCCAGCATTTT. Amino acid sequence: CATAPTNSNQPQHF.

This clonotype was seen repeatedly, ten times or more. V and J are TRBV7-2 and TRBJ2-6, with D perhaps being TRBD1 or TRBD2 (5 bases each). Germline V gene sequence: CDR1 SGHTA, CDR2 FQGNSA. The CDR3 extends over 15 amino acids. V dropped 5 bases and J dropped 1 base, with 9 bases sitting between them. The CDR3, as DNA: TGTGCCAGCAGCCAGAGGGGATCTGGGGCCAACGTCCTGACTTTC. This codes for CASSQRGSGANVLTF.

The rearrangement joins TRBV11-2 to TRBJ2-7, with D possibly matching TRBD2 (6 bases). V lost 4 bases to trimming and J lost 7 bases, with 14 bases between them. This CDR3 is 13 amino acids long. Looked up from germline, CDR1 is SGHAT and CDR2 is FQNNGV. CDR3 region: CASSSQGAGEQYF. For the CDR3, the DNA is TGTGCCAGCAGCTCACAAGGGGCGGGGGAGCAGTACTTC.

V usage is TRBV7-2 and J usage is TRBJ2-5; D is perhaps TRBD1 (6 bases). Trimming removed 4 bases at V and 1 base at J, with 16 bases between. In germline, CDR1 is SGHTA, CDR2 FQGNSA. The CDR3 is 16 amino acids. The CDR3 region is CASSSPRKTGQETQYF. CDR3 DNA sequence: TGTGCCAGCAGCTCACCACGCAAGACAGGCCAAGAGACCCAGTACTTC. The full variable domain, in which reference TRBV7-2 and TRBJ2-5 provide the parts outside the CDR3, is GAGVSQSPSNKVTEKGKDVELRCDPISGHTALYWYRQSLGQGLEFLIYFQGNSAPDKSGLPSDRFSAERTGGSVSTLTIQRTQQEDSAVYLCASSSPRKTGQETQYFGPGTRLLVL.

The gene calls are TRBV20-1 and TRBJ2-5; D may be TRBD2 (6 bases). The germline V gene has CDR1 DFQATT and CDR2 SNEGSKA (reference sequence). CDR3 length: 12 residues. Here the CDR3 DNA reads TGCAGCTGGAGGGGAGCTGTGGAGACCCAGTACTTC. Amino acid sequence: CSWRGAVETQYF.

In this sample, this clonotype turned up a few times. The chain combines TRBV5-1 with TRBJ2-1, with 10 bases matching TRBD2. The CDR3 consists of 17 residues. After removal of 4 bases from V and 4 bases from J, the junction contained 11 bases not matched to a gene. Germline V gene data show CDR1 as SGHRS and CDR2 as YFSETQ. For the CDR3, the DNA is TGCGCCAGCAGCCCCTGGGGTCGGACTAGCGGTTACAATGAGCAGTTCTTC. Encoded protein: CASSPWGRTSGYNEQFF.

The CDR3 spells CSARSMGQGTEAFF. The CDR3 DNA is TGCAGTGCTCGAAGTATGGGACAGGGGACTGAAGCTTTCTTT. The chain joins TRBV20-1 to TRBJ1-1, with 10 positions matching TRBD1. Per germline, CDR1 DFQATT and CDR2 SNEGSKA (reference sequence). V shed 5 bases and J 5 bases; nucleotides not matched to a gene: 8. The CDR3 spans 14 residues.